These 24 T cell receptor beta chains were all obtained from the same sample, sequenced in a study of monozygotic twins with inflammatory bowel disease. After re-calling the 5' RACE reads, TCRdb lists one entry per CDR3 protein, DNA absent. With 85,000 to 110,000 distinct CDR3 sequences in the sample, the ten largest clones hold 1.5% to 2%. Specimen: blood. Every receptor here comes from a human donor with ulcerative colitis or Crohn's disease, or a healthy co-twin of an affected twin (not recorded which).

The rearrangement joins TRBV19 to TRBJ1-5; TCRdb proposes TRBD1, but this gene call is untestable without DNA. CDR3 length equals 16 residues. Germline CDR1 LNHDA, CDR2 SQIVND (reference sequence). CDR3 amino acids: CASRSTRRGDNQPQHF.

The rearrangement joins TRBV30 to TRBJ2-3; TCRdb's assignment of TRBD1 cannot be checked, as there is no DNA. The CDR3 spans 13 residues. From germline, CDR1 is GTSNPN and CDR2 SVGIG (reference sequence). CDR3 loop: CAWNWGGTDTQYF.

The rearrangement uses TRBV12-3 or TRBV12-4 and TRBJ2-7; TCRdb indicates TRBD1, and absent DNA this call remains unverified. The CDR3 has 15 residues. CDR3 protein: CASSPAGTGLYEQYF.

The chain is built from TRBV7-2 and TRBJ2-5; without DNA, the TCRdb call of TRBD1 cannot be checked. The germline gives CDR1 SGHTA, CDR2 FQGNSA. This CDR3 spans 14 amino acids. The CDR3 loop is CASSLWGASETQYF.

The chain recombines TRBV5-1 with TRBJ2-5; TCRdb indicates TRBD1, and absent DNA this call remains unverified. The germline V gene has CDR1 SGHRS and CDR2 YFSETQ. This CDR3 comprises 15 residues. CDR3 in amino acids: CASSLFDSNQETQYF.

J is TRBJ2-1 and V is TRBV6-1; TCRdb lists TRBD1, though no DNA is available to test this call. The CDR3 consists of 15 residues. Germline CDR1 and CDR2: MNHNS and SASEGT. The CDR3 is CASSAPGQVNHEQFF.

The chain is built from TRBV7-7 and TRBJ2-5; TCRdb reports TRBD1, a call that lacks DNA to check it against. This CDR3 is built from 14 residues. Germline lookup yields CDR1 SSHAT and CDR2 FNYEAQ (reference sequence). The CDR3 protein is CASSPGAGGETQYF.

The CDR3 sequence is CASSPQRDPESQYF. The chain carries TRBV18 and TRBJ2-7; TCRdb returns TRBD2, unconfirmable since there is no DNA. The CDR3 spans 14 residues. Germline V gene data show CDR1 as KGHSH and CDR2 as LQKENI. Together with reference TRBV18 and TRBJ2-7, the CDR3 gives the full variable domain: NAGVMQNPRHLVRRRGQEARLRCSPMKGHSHVYWYRQLPEEGLKFMVYLQKENIIDESGMPKERFSAEFPKEGPSILRIQQVVRGDSAAYFCASSPQRDPESQYFGPGTRLTVT.

The rearrangement links TRBV5-1 to TRBJ2-1; the TCRdb call, TRBD1, lacks DNA for checking. The CDR3 contains 16 residues. The V gene's germline CDR1 is SGHRS and CDR2 YFSETQ. CDR3 sequence reads: CASSLARGQIYNEQFF. Drawing the rest from reference TRBV5-1 and TRBJ2-1, the complete variable domain is KAGVTQTPRYLIKTRGQQVTLSCSPISGHRSVSWYQQTPGQGLQFLFEYFSETQRNKGNFPGRFSGRQFSNSRSEMNVSTLELGDSALYLCASSLARGQIYNEQFFGPGTRLTVL.

This chain uses TRBV12-3 or TRBV12-4 with TRBJ2-2. The CDR3 is 13 residues long. CDR3 protein: CASSPEFTGELFF.

The chain joins TRBV12-3 or TRBV12-4 to TRBJ2-3; there is no DNA to check the TCRdb D call of TRBD1. CDR3 length: 14 residues. The CDR3 protein is CASSLRGAADTQYF.

CDR3 loop: CATRGLAGVNEQFF. This rearrangement joins TRBV24-1 to TRBJ2-1; the D gene TCRdb calls, TRBD2, cannot be checked with no DNA. The V gene's germline CDR1 is KGHDR and CDR2 SFDVKD. The CDR3 length is 14 residues.

CDR3 residues: CASSRTSGRFPNIQYF. The V call is TRBV6-1, the J call TRBJ2-4; absent DNA, TCRdb's TRBD2 call cannot be checked. This CDR3 region has 16 residues. Germline CDR1 and CDR2: MNHNS and SASEGT.

The V and J genes are TRBV27 and TRBJ2-3; the D call of TRBD2 rests on TCRdb alone, since no DNA is present to check it. Germline lookup yields CDR1 MNHEY and CDR2 SMNVEV (reference sequence). CDR3 size: 16 residues. CDR3 residues: CASSKRLALSTDTQYF.

V gene TRBV19 combines with J gene TRBJ2-4; TCRdb lists TRBD1, though no DNA is available to test this call. This CDR3 spans 18 amino acids. CDR1 and CDR2 from the germline V gene are LNHDA and SQIVND (reference sequence). This CDR3 is CASSTPLGQGATKNIQYF.

V gene TRBV10-3 combines with J gene TRBJ2-5; the D call from TCRdb, TRBD2, cannot be confirmed without DNA. CDR1 and CDR2 (germline): ENHRY, SYGVKD. This CDR3 is 14 amino acids long. The CDR3 region is CAISRGRQKETQYF.

The chain carries TRBV7-8 and TRBJ2-7. The CDR3 contains 16 residues. From germline, CDR1 is SGHVS and CDR2 FQNEAQ. This CDR3 is CASSLSRGRDSYEQYF.

The chain recombines TRBV7-2 with TRBJ1-5; TCRdb indicates TRBD1, and absent DNA this call remains unverified. CDR1 is SGHTA, CDR2 FQGNSA, per germline. There are 14 residues in the CDR3. CDR3 region: CASSSGGTGQPQHF.

This chain connects TRBV7-2 to TRBJ2-3; TCRdb lists TRBD1, though no DNA is available to test this call. The CDR3 has 16 residues. Germline V gives CDR1 SGHTA, CDR2 FQGNSA. The CDR3 loop reads CASSSTYPSGTDTQYF. Variable domain in full (rest from reference TRBV7-2 and TRBJ2-3): GAGVSQSPSNKVTEKGKDVELRCDPISGHTALYWYRQSLGQGLEFLIYFQGNSAPDKSGLPSDRFSAERTGGSVSTLTIQRTQQEDSAVYLCASSSTYPSGTDTQYFGPGTRLTVL.

The V and J genes are TRBV6-1 and TRBJ2-2; the D call of TRBD1 rests on TCRdb alone, since no DNA is present to check it. Germline CDR1 is MNHNS and CDR2 is SASEGT. This CDR3 comprises 15 residues. The CDR3 here is CASSPGQRNTGELFF.

CDR3 loop: CSVVGDMGELFF. The J gene is TRBJ2-2, the V gene TRBV29-1. The germline gives CDR1 SQVTM, CDR2 ANQGSEA. This CDR3 spans 12 amino acids.

This sequence joins TRBV7-9 and TRBJ2-3. Germline CDR1 is SEHNR and CDR2 is FQNEAQ (reference sequence). The CDR3 length is 11 residues. The CDR3 is CASSLQNTQYF.

The chain carries TRBV5-1 and TRBJ2-3; TCRdb picks TRBD2, but there is no DNA to check that call. The germline CDR1 and CDR2 sequences are SGHRS and YFSETQ. The CDR3 extends over 19 amino acids. The CDR3 spells CASSLGTSGINSPLDTQYF.

The chain combines TRBV13 with TRBJ2-3; TCRdb outputs TRBD2, but without DNA this stays unchecked. The germline gives CDR1 PRHDT, CDR2 FYEKMQ (reference sequence). The CDR3 runs 16 residues. The CDR3 here is CASSLSRGGDTDTQYF.